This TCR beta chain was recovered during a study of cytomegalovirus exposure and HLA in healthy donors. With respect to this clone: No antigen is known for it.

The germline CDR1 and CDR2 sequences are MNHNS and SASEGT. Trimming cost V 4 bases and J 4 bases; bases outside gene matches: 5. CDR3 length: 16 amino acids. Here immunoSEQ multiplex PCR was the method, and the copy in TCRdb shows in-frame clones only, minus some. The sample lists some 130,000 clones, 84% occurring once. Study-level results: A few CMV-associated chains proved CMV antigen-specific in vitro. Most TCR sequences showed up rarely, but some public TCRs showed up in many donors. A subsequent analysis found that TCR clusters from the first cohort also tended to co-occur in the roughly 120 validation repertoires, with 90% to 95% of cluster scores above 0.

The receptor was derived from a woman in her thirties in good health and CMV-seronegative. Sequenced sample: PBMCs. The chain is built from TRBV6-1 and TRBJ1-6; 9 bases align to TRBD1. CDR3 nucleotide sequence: TGTGCCAGCAGTGCTATGGACAGGGGTTATAATTCACCCCTCCACTTT. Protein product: CASSAMDRGYNSPLHF.